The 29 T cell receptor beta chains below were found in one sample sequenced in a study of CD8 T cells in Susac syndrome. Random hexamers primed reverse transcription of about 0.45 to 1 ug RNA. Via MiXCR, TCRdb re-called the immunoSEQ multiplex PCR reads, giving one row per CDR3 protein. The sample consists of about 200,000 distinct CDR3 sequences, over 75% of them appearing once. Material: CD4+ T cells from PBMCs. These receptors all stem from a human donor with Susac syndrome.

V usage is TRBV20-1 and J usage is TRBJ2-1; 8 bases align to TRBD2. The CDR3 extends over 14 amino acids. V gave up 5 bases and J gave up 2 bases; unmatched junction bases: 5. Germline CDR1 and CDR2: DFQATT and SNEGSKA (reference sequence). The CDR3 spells CSAEWRGAYNEQFF. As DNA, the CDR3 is TGCAGTGCTGAGTGGCGGGGGGCCTACAATGAGCAGTTCTTC.

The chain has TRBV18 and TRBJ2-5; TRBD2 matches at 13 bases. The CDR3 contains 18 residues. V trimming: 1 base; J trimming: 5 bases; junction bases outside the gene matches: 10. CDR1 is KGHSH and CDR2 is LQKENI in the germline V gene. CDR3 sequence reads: CASSPRTSGRANLETQYF. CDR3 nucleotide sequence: TGTGCCAGCTCACCACGAACTAGCGGGAGGGCCAACTTGGAGACCCAGTACTTC. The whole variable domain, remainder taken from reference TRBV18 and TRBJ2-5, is NAGVMQNPRHLVRRRGQEARLRCSPMKGHSHVYWYRQLPEEGLKFMVYLQKENIIDESGMPKERFSAEFPKEGPSILRIQQVVRGDSAAYFCASSPRTSGRANLETQYFGPGTRLLVL.

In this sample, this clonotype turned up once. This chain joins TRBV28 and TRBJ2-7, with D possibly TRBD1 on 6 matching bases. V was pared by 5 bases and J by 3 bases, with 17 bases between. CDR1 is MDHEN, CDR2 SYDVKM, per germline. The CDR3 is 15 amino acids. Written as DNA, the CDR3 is TGTGCCAGCAGTCAATACAATACAGGGTACTACGAGCAGTACTTC. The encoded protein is CASSQYNTGYYEQYF.

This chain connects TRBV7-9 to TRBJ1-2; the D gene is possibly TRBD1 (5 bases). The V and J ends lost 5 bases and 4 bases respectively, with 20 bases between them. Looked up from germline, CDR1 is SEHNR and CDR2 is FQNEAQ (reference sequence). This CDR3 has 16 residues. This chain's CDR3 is CASSKPQVGPRYGYTF. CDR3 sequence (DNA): TGTGCCAGCAGCAAACCTCAGGTGGGACCGCGCTATGGCTACACCTTC.

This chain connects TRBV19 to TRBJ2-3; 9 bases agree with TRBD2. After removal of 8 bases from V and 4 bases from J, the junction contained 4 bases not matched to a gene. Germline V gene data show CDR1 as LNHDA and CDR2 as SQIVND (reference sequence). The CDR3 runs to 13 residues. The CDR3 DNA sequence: TGTGCCAGTCGGGGACTAGCTTCAGATACGCAGTATTTT. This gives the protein CASRGLASDTQYF.

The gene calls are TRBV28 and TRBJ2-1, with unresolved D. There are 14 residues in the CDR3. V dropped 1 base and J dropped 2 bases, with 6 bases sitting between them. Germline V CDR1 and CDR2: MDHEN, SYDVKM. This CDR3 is CASSLSGPYNEQFF. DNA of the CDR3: TGTGCCAGCAGTTTATCGGGTCCCTACAATGAGCAGTTCTTC.

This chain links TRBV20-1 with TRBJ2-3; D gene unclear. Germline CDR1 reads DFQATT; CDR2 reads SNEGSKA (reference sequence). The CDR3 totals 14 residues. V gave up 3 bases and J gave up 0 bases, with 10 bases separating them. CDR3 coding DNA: TGCAGTGCTAGGGGTGAATACAGCACAGATACGCAGTATTTT. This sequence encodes CSARGEYSTDTQYF.

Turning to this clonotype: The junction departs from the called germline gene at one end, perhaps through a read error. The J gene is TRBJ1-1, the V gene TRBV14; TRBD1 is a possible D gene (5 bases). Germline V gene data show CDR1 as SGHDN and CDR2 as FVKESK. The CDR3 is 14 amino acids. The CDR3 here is CASSQVEGYSEVFF. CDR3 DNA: TGTGCCAGCAGCCAAGTGGAGGGGTACTCTGAAGTTTTCTTT. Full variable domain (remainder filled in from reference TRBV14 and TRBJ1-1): EAGVTQFPSHSVIEKGQTVTLRCDPISGHDNLYWYRRVMGKEIKFLLHFVKESKQDESGMPNNRFLAERTGGTYSTLKVQPAELEDSGVYFCASSQVEGYSEVFFGQGTRLTVV.

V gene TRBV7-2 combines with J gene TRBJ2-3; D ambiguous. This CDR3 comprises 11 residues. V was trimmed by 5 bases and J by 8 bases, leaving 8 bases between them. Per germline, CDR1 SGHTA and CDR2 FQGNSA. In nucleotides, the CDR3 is TGTGCCAGCAGCACCCGGGTTACGCAGTATTTT. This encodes CASSTRVTQYF. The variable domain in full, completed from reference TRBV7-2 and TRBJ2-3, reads GAGVSQSPSNKVTEKGKDVELRCDPISGHTALYWYRQSLGQGLEFLIYFQGNSAPDKSGLPSDRFSAERTGGSVSTLTIQRTQQEDSAVYLCASSTRVTQYFGPGTRLTVL.

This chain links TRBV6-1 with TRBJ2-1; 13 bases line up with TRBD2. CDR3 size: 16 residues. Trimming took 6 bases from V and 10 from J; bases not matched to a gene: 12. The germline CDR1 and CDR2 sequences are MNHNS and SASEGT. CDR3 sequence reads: CASRELGTSGTKEQFF. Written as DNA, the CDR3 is TGTGCCAGCAGGGAGCTTGGGACTAGCGGGACGAAGGAGCAGTTCTTC.

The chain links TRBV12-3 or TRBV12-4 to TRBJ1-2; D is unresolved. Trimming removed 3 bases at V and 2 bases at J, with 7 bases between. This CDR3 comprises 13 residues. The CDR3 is CASSFVGNYGYTF. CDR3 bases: TGTGCCAGCAGTTTCGTGGGGAACTATGGCTACACCTTC.

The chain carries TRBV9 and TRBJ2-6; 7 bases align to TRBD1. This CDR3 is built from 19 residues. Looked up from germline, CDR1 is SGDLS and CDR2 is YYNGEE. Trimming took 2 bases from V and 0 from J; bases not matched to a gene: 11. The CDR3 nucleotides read TGTGCCAGCAGCGTCGGACCGGGACAGATCTTCTCTGGGGCCAACGTCCTGACTTTC. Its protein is CASSVGPGQIFSGANVLTF.

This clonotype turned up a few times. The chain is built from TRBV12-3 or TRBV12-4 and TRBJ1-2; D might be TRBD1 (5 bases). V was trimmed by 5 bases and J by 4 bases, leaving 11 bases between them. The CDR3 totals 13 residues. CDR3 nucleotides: TGTGCCAGCAGTCGAAGACAGTTCTATGGCTACACCTTC. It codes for CASSRRQFYGYTF.

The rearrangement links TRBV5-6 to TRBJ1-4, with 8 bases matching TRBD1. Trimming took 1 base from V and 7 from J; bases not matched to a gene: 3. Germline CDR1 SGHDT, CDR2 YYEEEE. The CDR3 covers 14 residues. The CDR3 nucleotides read TGTGCCAGCAGCTTGAAGCAGGGGGCTGAAAAACTGTTTTTT. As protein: CASSLKQGAEKLFF.

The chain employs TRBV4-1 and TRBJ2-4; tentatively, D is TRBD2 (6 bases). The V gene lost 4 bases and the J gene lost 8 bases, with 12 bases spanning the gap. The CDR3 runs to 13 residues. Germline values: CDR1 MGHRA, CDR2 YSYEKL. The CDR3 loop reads CASSPAEGYIQYF. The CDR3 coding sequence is TGCGCCAGCAGCCCCGCGGAGGGTTACATTCAGTACTTC.

This CDR3 is CASSVEAGAYSGNTIYF. The CDR3 nucleotides read TGTGCCAGCAGCGTAGAGGCAGGGGCTTACTCTGGAAACACCATATATTTT. J is TRBJ1-3 and V is TRBV9; tentative D call: TRBD1 (6 bases). The CDR3 totals 17 residues. V lost 0 bases and J lost 0, with 13 bases in between. Germline CDR1 reads SGDLS; CDR2 reads YYNGEE.

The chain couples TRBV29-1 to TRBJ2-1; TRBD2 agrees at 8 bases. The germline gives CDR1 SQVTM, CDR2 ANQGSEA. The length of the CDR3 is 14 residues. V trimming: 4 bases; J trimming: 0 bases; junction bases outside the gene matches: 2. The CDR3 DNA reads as TGCAGCGTTGGGACTAGCTTCTCCTACAATGAGCAGTTCTTC. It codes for CSVGTSFSYNEQFF.

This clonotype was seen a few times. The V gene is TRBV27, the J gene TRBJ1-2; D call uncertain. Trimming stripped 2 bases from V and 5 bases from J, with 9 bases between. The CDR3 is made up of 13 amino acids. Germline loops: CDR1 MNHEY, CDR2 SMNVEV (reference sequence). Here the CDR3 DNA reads TGTGCCAGCAGTTTAACCCGAGGGTATGGCTACACCTTC. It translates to CASSLTRGYGYTF.

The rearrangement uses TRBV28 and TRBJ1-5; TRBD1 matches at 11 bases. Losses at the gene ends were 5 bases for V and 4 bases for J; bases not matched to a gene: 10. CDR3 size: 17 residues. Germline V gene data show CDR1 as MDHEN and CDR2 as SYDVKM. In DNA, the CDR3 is TGTGCCAGCAGTCCCCAACCCGGGACAGGGGGTAATCAGCCCCAGCATTTT. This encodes CASSPQPGTGGNQPQHF.

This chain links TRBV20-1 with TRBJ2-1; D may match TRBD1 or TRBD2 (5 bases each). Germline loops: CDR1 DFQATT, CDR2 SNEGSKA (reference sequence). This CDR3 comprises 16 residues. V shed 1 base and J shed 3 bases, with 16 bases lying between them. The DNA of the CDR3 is TGCAGTGCTAGAGCCCCGAGAGGGGTGAGCTACAATGAGCAGTTCTTC. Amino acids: CSARAPRGVSYNEQFF.

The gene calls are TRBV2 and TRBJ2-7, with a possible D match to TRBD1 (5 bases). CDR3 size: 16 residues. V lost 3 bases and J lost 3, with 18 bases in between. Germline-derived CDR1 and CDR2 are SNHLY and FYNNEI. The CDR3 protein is CASSDVDRRTYYEQYF. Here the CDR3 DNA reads TGTGCCAGCAGTGATGTTGACAGACGAACGTACTACGAGCAGTACTTC.

The CDR3 is CSARDIRGGGTQYF. The CDR3 bases are TGCAGTGCTAGAGATATTAGGGGCGGGGGGACCCAGTACTTC. This chain joins TRBV20-1 and TRBJ2-5, with TRBD2 identical over 7 bases. V was pared by 0 bases and J by 7 bases, with 8 bases of the junction left unmatched. The germline V gene has CDR1 DFQATT and CDR2 SNEGSKA (reference sequence). The CDR3 covers 14 residues.

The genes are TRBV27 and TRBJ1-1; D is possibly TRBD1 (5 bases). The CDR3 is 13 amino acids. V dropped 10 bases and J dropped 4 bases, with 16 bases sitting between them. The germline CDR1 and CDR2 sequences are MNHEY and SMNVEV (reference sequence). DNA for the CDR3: TGTGCCACCTTCCGGGGGGTAGGCACTGAAGCTTTCTTT. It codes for CATFRGVGTEAFF.

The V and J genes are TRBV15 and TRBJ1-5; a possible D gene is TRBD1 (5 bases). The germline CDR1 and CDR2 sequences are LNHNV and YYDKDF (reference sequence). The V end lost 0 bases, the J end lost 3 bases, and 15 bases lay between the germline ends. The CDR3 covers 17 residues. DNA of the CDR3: TGTGCCACCAGCAGAGATCGGCTTCAGGGTTCCAATCAGCCCCAGCATTTT. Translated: CATSRDRLQGSNQPQHF.

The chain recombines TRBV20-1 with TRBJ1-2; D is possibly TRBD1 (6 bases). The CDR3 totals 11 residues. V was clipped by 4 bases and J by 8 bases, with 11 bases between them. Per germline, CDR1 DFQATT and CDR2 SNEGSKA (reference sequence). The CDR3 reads CSATEGGGYTF. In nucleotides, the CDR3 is TGCAGTGCTACTGAGGGGGGCGGCTACACCTTC.

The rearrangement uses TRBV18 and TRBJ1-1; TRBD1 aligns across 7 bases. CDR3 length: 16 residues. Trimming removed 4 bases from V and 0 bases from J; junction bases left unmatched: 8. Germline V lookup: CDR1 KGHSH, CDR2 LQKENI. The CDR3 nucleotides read TGTGCCAGCTCACGATCAGGGGGACAGCTGAACACTGAAGCTTTCTTT. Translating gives CASSRSGGQLNTEAFF.

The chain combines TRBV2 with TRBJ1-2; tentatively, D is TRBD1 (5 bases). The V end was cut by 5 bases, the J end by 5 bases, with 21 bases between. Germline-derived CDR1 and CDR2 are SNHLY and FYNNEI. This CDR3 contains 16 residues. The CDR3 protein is CASSLLQTGTEYGYTF. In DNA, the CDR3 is TGTGCCAGCAGTTTACTACAAACCGGGACCGAATATGGCTACACCTTC.

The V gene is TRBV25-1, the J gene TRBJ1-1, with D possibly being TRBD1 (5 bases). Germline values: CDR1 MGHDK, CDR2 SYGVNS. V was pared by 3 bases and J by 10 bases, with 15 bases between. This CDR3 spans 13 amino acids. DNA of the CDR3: TGTGCCAGCAGTGATGGGGGTATGATTAGAGCTTTCTTT. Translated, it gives CASSDGGMIRAFF.

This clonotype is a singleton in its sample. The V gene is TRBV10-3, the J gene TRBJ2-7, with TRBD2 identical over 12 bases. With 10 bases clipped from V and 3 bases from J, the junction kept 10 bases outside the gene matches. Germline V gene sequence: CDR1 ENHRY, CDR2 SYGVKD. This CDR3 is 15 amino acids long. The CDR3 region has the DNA TGTGCCACCCACTTGACTAGCGGGAGTATCTACGAGCAGTACTTC. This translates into CATHLTSGSIYEQYF.